The rows below give T cell receptor beta chains drawn from one sample of a study of T cells in Graves' hyperthyroidism and ophthalmopathy. TCRdb processed the multiplex PCR reads anew with MiXCR; each CDR3 protein has one entry. The data contain about 290,000 distinct CDR3 sequences, about 14% of them singletons. The sample was blood. The receptor source for this set is a woman aged 25 to 39 with Graves' hyperthyroidism that later progressed to Graves' ophthalmopathy. CDR3s include the opening cysteine and the closing phenylalanine or tryptophan. Fields, in order: D gene, J gene, V gene, clone size, CDR3 DNA, CDR3 protein. D genes are given only for firm matches. Part of the rows lack a size; the others show once, few, many or a class for expanded clones.

TRBD1 TRBJ2-5 TRBV11-2 . TGTGCCAGCAGCTTAGCACCCCCGGGACAGGATCCAAGTGGGGGAAACTTC CASSLAPPGQDPSGGNF
. TRBJ2-1 TRBV7-9 many TGTGCCAGCAGCTCCCAGAATACTCCCCATGAGCAGTTCTTC CASSSQNTPHEQFF
TRBD2 TRBJ2-1 TRBV12-3/TRBV12-4 . TGTGCCAGCAGCCTAGCGGGAGATCCTTCCTACAATGAGCAGTTCTTC CASSLAGDPSYNEQFF
. TRBJ1-6 TRBV5-6 few TGTGCCAGCAGCTTGCTTCTGTCAGCAAAGGATTCACCCCTCCACTTT CASSLLLSAKDSPLHF
. TRBJ2-1 TRBV7-2 many TGTGCCAGCAGCTCAAATCTCGGTGAGCAGTTCTTC CASSSNLGEQFF
. TRBJ1-2 TRBV3-1 many TGTGCCAGCAGCCAATACCCGGGATATTGGCACACCTTC CASSQYPGYWHTF
. TRBJ1-6 TRBV7-9 many TGTGCCAGCAGCTTAAGAGGGGGTCCTAATTCACCCCTCCACTTT CASSLRGGPNSPLHF
TRBD2 TRBJ2-1 TRBV6-2/TRBV6-3 many TGTGCCAGCACCGACCATACTAGCGGGAGGATCAATGAGCAGTTCTTC CASTDHTSGRINEQFF
. TRBJ2-7 TRBV4-3 . TGCGCCAGCAGCCAGGTAACGGGCGGGAAGAACGAGCAGTACTTC CASSQVTGGKNEQYF
. TRBJ2-7 TRBV4-1 many TGCGCCAGCAGCCAAGATTTTCCTGGGTACTACGAGCAGTACTTC CASSQDFPGYYEQYF